This T cell receptor beta chain was captured by sequencing in a study of cytomegalovirus exposure and HLA in healthy donors. Worth noting for this clone: Its antigen is unknown.

The PCR ran on 60 Vbeta and 13 Jbeta primers. Measured with immunoSEQ multiplex PCR; TCRdb has only the in-frame clones, and not every one. The data hold approximately 190,000 clones, with around 86% observed a single time. Study-wide results and caveats: In a later analysis, compared with equally common non-associated chains, HLA-associated beta chains were more expanded. A later analysis linked a missense variant in DCLRE1C to the trimming of TCR beta V and J genes. Several of the most significant clusters appeared linked to common viral pathogens, based on a later analysis.

In germline, CDR1 is SNHLY, CDR2 FYNNEI. The CDR3 spans 14 residues. Trimming left V 7 bases short and J 3 bases short, with 14 bases between. The specimen sequenced was PBMCs. The source is a woman in her late teens or twenties in good health and CMV-seronegative. This chain connects TRBV2 to TRBJ2-3; TRBD2 is a possible D gene (6 bases). CDR3 residues: CASKGGVTTDTQYF. CDR3 coding DNA: TGTGCCAGCAAAGGCGGGGTGACAACAGATACGCAGTATTTT.